This TCR beta chain was found in a study of cytomegalovirus exposure and HLA in healthy donors. Overall study findings and caveats: Sequencing had likely introduced a cluster of highly shared sequence variants as an artifact. By HLA locus, TCR association rates varied in a later analysis, with DRB1 showing the most and HLA-C the fewest.

Turning to this clone: The antigen is unknown.

The PCR had 60 Vbeta and 13 Jbeta primers. The method was immunoSEQ multiplex PCR; TCRdb's version includes in-frame clones alone and lacks a portion of them. This sample contains around 120,000 clones. This CDR3 has 15 amino acids. CDR1 is SEHNR, CDR2 FQNEAQ, per germline (reference sequence). The V and J ends lost 10 bases and 1 base, in that order; junction bases with no gene match: 12. Input material: PBMCs. The receptor's source is a man aged 18 to 29 in good health and CMV-seronegative. The rearrangement joins TRBV7-9 to TRBJ2-5, with 7 bases that match TRBD1. The CDR3 DNA sequence: TGTGCCACTCTACTCTCGACAGGGACCCAAGAGACCCAGTACTTC. This encodes CATLLSTGTQETQYF.